Listed below are T cell receptor beta chains from one sample, sequenced in a study of shared clonotypes between healthy human individuals. The repertoire was sequenced with immunoSEQ multiplex PCR; TCRdb's copy has only in-frame clones and lacks some. Found here are almost 750,000 clones, over 60% of them singletons; the top ten hold approximately 1.8%. Input material: memory CD4+ T cells sorted from blood. The source is a woman between 25 and 40 years old in good health. The CDR3 runs from the conserved cysteine through the conserved F or W. The order of the fields is J gene, D gene, clone size, V gene, CDR3 protein, CDR3 DNA. D genes are given only for firm matches. Clone size appears in some rows only: once, few, many, or a class for an expanded clone.

TRBJ2-1 | TRBD1 | few | TRBV5-1 | CASRGGQGWDEQFF | TGCGCCAGCCGGGGAGGACAGGGGTGGGATGAGCAGTTCTTC
TRBJ2-7 | TRBD2 | NA | TRBV7-8 | CASSPQPSGLHYEQYF | TGTGCCAGCAGCCCCCAGCCTAGCGGGCTCCACTACGAGCAGTACTTC
TRBJ1-2 | NA | NA | TRBV2 | CASRFLNYGYTF | TGTGCCAGCAGATTCCTTAACTATGGCTACACCTTC
TRBJ2-1 | TRBD2 | NA | TRBV6-1 | CASSETSGSTYNEQFF | TGTGCCAGCAGTGAGACTAGCGGGAGTACTTACAATGAGCAGTTCTTC
TRBJ1-3 | TRBD1 | once | TRBV6-4 | CASSGGQARNTIYF | TGTGCCAGCAGTGGCGGACAGGCAAGAAACACCATATATTTT
TRBJ2-5 | NA | few | TRBV18 | CASSPQTQTSGTQYF | TGTGCCAGCTCACCCCAAACACAGACCTCGGGGACCCAGTACTTC
TRBJ2-1 | NA | NA | TRBV2 | CASESAGTNGQFF | TGTGCCAGCGAATCGGCAGGGACCAACGGGCAGTTCTTC
TRBJ2-1 | NA | NA | TRBV6-1 | CASPPGTGYNEQFF | TGTGCCAGCCCCCCCGGGACGGGATACAATGAGCAGTTCTTC
TRBJ2-7 | NA | NA | TRBV11-2 | CASSLSLARYEQYF | TGTGCCAGCAGCTTAAGTCTAGCCAGATACGAGCAGTACTTC
TRBJ1-3 | NA | NA | TRBV4-1 | CASSQPRVSGNTIYF | TGCGCCAGCAGCCAACCTAGGGTCTCTGGAAACACCATATATTTT
TRBJ1-3 | NA | NA | TRBV6-1 | CASSEEGLSGNTIYF | TGTGCCAGCAGTGAAGAGGGGCTCTCCGGAAACACCATATATTTT
TRBJ2-3 | NA | NA | TRBV5-1 | CASSGSGTDTQYF | TGCGCCAGTTCCGGAAGCGGCACAGATACGCAGTATTTT
TRBJ2-2 | NA | NA | TRBV25-1 | CASRRQAGELFF | TGTGCCAGCAGGCGGCAGGCCGGGGAGCTGTTTTTT
TRBJ2-5 | TRBD1 | once | TRBV28 | CASYRGPNQETQYF | TGTGCCAGCTACAGGGGGCCTAACCAAGAGACCCAGTACTTC
TRBJ2-3 | NA | NA | TRBV5-6 | CASSQDRKSTDTQYF | TGTGCCAGCAGCCAAGACAGGAAGAGCACAGATACGCAGTATTTT
TRBJ2-7 | TRBD1 | NA | TRBV25-1 | CASSPGTGRIYEQYF | TGTGCCAGCAGCCCCGGGACAGGGCGTATCTACGAGCAGTACTTC
TRBJ2-1 | TRBD1 | once | TRBV11-1 | CASSFSTGGSYNEQFF | TGTGCCAGCAGCTTCTCGACAGGGGGCTCCTACAATGAGCAGTTCTTC
TRBJ2-6 | NA | NA | TRBV5-1 | CASSFQSSGANVLTF | TGCGCCAGCAGCTTTCAGAGCTCTGGGGCCAACGTCCTGACTTTC
TRBJ2-7 | TRBD2 | NA | TRBV7-9 | CASSLQATSGNEQYF | TGTGCCAGCAGCCTACAAGCGACTAGCGGGAATGAGCAGTACTTC
TRBJ2-7 | TRBD2 | once | TRBV29-1 | CSVPGAGGLYEQYF | TGCAGCGTCCCAGGGGCGGGAGGGCTCTACGAGCAGTACTTC
TRBJ2-3 | TRBD2 | NA | TRBV19 | CASSTRLAASTDTQYF | TGTGCCAGTAGTACACGACTAGCTGCTAGCACAGATACGCAGTATTTT
TRBJ2-2 | NA | NA | TRBV2 | CASGRPNTGELFF | TGTGCCAGCGGGCGACCGAACACCGGGGAGCTGTTTTTT
TRBJ2-5 | NA | NA | TRBV18 | CASSPSEVQETQYF | TGTGCCAGCTCACCTTCCGAGGTCCAAGAGACCCAGTACTTC
TRBJ2-2 | NA | few | TRBV6-5 | CASSYSSNTGELFF | TGTGCCAGCAGTTACTCGTCGAACACCGGGGAGCTGTTTTTT
TRBJ2-2 | NA | few | TRBV5-1 | CASSLDSVGELFF | TGCGCCAGCAGCTTGGACTCTGTCGGGGAGCTGTTTTTT
TRBJ2-1 | TRBD2 | few | TRBV11-3 | CASSLSGRHEQFF | TGTGCCAGCAGCTTAAGCGGGAGACATGAGCAGTTCTTC
TRBJ1-1 | NA | NA | TRBV28 | CASSSPGRMNTEAFF | TGTGCCAGCAGTTCACCGGGACGGATGAACACTGAAGCTTTCTTT
TRBJ2-7 | NA | NA | TRBV19 | CASSPHAYSGTGSYEQYF | TGTGCCAGTAGTCCCCACGCCTATAGCGGGACAGGGTCCTACGAGCAGTACTTC
TRBJ2-2 | NA | NA | TRBV29-1 | CSVDPHGNTGELFF | TGCAGCGTCGACCCACACGGGAACACCGGGGAGCTGTTTTTT
TRBJ2-7 | TRBD2 | NA | TRBV11-2 | CASSLRTSGGSIHEQYF | TGTGCCAGCAGCTTAAGAACTAGTGGCGGGAGTATCCACGAGCAGTACTTC
TRBJ1-2 | NA | many | TRBV4-2 | CASSQDSGVGYTF | TGTGCCAGCAGCCAAGATTCGGGGGTCGGCTACACCTTC
TRBJ2-7 | NA | NA | TRBV20-1 | CSVYFNYEQYF | TGCAGTGTATATTTTAACTACGAGCAGTACTTC
TRBJ2-1 | TRBD1 | NA | TRBV5-6 | CASREVGGRTYNEQFF | TGTGCCAGCAGAGAAGTAGGGGGCCGGACCTACAATGAGCAGTTCTTC
TRBJ2-1 | NA | NA | TRBV9 | CASSVGGTSYNEQFF | TGTGCCAGCAGCGTAGGCGGGACTTCCTACAATGAGCAGTTCTTC
TRBJ1-4 | TRBD1 | NA | TRBV28 | CASSVDRVAGEKLFF | TGTGCCAGCAGTGTAGACAGGGTGGCGGGTGAAAAACTGTTTTTT
TRBJ2-7 | NA | NA | TRBV27 | CASSLRLAVNSYEQYF | TGTGCCAGCAGTCTACGATTAGCGGTAAACTCCTACGAGCAGTACTTC
TRBJ1-1 | NA | few | TRBV11-2 | CASSLVLQGEAFF | TGTGCCAGCAGCTTAGTTCTACAGGGTGAAGCTTTCTTT
TRBJ2-7 | NA | NA | TRBV28 | CASSLRLGGAYEQYF | TGTGCCAGCAGTTTACGACTAGGGGGTGCCTACGAGCAGTACTTC
TRBJ2-1 | TRBD1 | NA | TRBV25-1 | CASTGQYAPVQFF | TGTGCCAGCACGGGACAGTATGCCCCTGTGCAGTTCTTC
TRBJ2-7 | NA | NA | TRBV28 | CASSDPYEQYF | TGTGCCAGCAGTGACCCATACGAGCAGTACTTC
TRBJ2-1 | NA | few | TRBV25-1 | CASSLLGQGSSNEQFF | TGTGCCAGCAGCCTTCTCGGGCAGGGTAGTAGCAATGAGCAGTTCTTC